This TCR beta chain was identified in a study of healthy donors' naive CD4 and CD8 T cells. A linear amplification protocol produced the TCR libraries from 400 to 550 ng of total RNA. TCRdb redid the calling of the reads with MiXCR, one entry per CDR3 protein. The top ten clones hold 2% to 2.5% of a sample with 150,000 to 200,000 distinct CDR3 sequences, 74% of them seen once. Naive T cells were sorted: CD4+CD8-CD45RO-CD45RA+ for CD4+, CD8+CD4-CD45RA+CD27bright for CD8+. As to this clonotype: Its antigen is not known.

CDR3 length: 16 amino acids. CDR1 is MNHEY, CDR2 SVGAGI, per germline. The V gene lost 2 bases and the J gene lost 4 bases, with 15 bases spanning the gap. Broader study findings: Positive CDR3 charge linked to CD4+ cells, negative to CD8+ cells. The study did not address homeostatic proliferation effects in naive T cells.

This rearrangement joins TRBV6-5 to TRBJ1-3, with a possible D match to TRBD1 (6 bases). The source material was naive CD4+ and CD8+ T cells sorted from blood, pooled from several donors. The sequence was obtained from a pool of human donors in good health; the sample pools cells from several healthy donors. This chain's CDR3 is CASSYEGPQGGNTIYF. The CDR3, as DNA: TGTGCCAGCAGTTACGAAGGACCCCAGGGGGGAAACACCATATATTTT.